The TCR beta chain described here comes from a study of T cells in Graves' hyperthyroidism and ophthalmopathy. Overall study findings and caveats: Most thyroid clonotypes that were expanded above 0.001 also turned up in blood.

Using RNA transcripts as the source, TCR beta CDR3 regions were amplified. A set of HTBI primers served as the primers for a first-round RT-PCR of the TCR CDR3. TCRdb processed the multiplex PCR reads anew with MiXCR; each CDR3 protein has one entry. The sample holds around 500,000 distinct CDR3 sequences, roughly 14% seen once. Trimming stripped 2 bases from V and 4 bases from J, with 15 bases between. This CDR3 has 15 residues. The germline V gene has CDR1 MNHEY and CDR2 SMNVEV (reference sequence). When ophthalmopathy did not progress within 18 months, Graves' hyperthyroidism was considered stable. Patients with uncontrolled infections, other autoimmune diseases, pregnancy or lactation were excluded. This clonotype showed up many times. Its antigen is not identified.

The sample was blood. The gene calls are TRBV27 and TRBJ2-7; no definite D call. This receptor was taken from a woman under 30 with Graves' hyperthyroidism. The CDR3 is CASSLKAFVSYEQYF. In DNA form, the CDR3 reads TGTGCCAGCAGTTTAAAAGCGTTTGTCTCATACGAGCAGTACTTC.